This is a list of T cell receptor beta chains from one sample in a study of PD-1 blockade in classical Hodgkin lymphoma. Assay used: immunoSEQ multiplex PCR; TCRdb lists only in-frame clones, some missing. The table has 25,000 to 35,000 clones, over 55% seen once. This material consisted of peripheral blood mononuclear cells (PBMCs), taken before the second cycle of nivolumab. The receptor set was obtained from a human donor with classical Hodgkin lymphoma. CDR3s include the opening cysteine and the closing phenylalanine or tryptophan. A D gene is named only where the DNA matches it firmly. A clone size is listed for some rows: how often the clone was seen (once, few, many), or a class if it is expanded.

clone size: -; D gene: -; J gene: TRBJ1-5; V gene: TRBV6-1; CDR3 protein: CASSERPGFGNQPQHF; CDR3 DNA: TGTGCCAGCAGTGAGCGACCGGGCTTTGGGAATCAGCCCCAGCATTTT
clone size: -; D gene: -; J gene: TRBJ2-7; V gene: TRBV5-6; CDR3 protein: CASSPGTPVVEQYF; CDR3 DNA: TGTGCCAGCAGCCCCGGGACCCCAGTCGTGGAGCAGTACTTC
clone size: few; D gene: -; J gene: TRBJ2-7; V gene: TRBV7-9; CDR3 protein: CASSLTVEQYF; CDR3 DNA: TGTGCCAGCAGCTTAACGGTCGAGCAGTACTTC
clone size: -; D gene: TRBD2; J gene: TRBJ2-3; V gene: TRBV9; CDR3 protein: CASSASSGGTRDTQYF; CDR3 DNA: TGTGCCAGCAGCGCATCTAGCGGGGGGACCCGTGATACGCAGTATTTT
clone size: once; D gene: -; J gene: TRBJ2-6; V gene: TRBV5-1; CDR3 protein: CASSLDSSSGANVLTF; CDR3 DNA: TGCGCCAGCAGCTTGGACAGCTCCTCTGGGGCCAACGTCCTGACTTTC
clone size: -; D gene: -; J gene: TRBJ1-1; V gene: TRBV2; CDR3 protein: CASREGFEAFF; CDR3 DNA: TGTGCCAGCAGGGAAGGGTTTGAAGCTTTCTTT
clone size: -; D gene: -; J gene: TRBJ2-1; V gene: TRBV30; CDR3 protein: CAWSALGQGGSNEQFF; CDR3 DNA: TGTGCCTGGAGTGCCCTGGGCCAGGGGGGTTCCAATGAGCAGTTCTTC
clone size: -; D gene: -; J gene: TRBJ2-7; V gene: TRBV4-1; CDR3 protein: CASSTQHGTVYEQYF; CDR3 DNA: TGCGCCAGCAGCACACAACACGGGACGGTATACGAGCAGTACTTC
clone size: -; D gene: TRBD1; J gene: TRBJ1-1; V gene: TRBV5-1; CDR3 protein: CASSLGDRASLNTEAFF; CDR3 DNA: TGCGCCAGCAGCTTGGGCGACAGGGCAAGTCTGAACACTGAAGCTTTCTTT
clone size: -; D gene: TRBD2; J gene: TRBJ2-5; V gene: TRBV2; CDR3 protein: CASSRGAQETQYF; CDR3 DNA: TGTGCCAGCTCGCGGGGGGCCCAAGAGACCCAGTACTTC
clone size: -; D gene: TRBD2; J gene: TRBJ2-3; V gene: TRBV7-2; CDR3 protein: CASSLVGGAGGIHTDTQYF; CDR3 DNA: TGTGCCAGCAGCTTAGTAGGTGGAGCGGGGGGGATCCACACAGATACGCAGTATTTT
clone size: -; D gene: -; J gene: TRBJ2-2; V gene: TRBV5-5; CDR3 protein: CASSLAAGGDIGELFF; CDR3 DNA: TGTGCCAGCAGCTTGGCGGCAGGGGGGGACATCGGGGAGCTGTTTTTT
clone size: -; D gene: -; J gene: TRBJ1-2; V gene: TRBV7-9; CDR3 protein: CASSLERYTF; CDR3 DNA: TGTGCCAGCAGCTTAGAGCGCTACACCTTC
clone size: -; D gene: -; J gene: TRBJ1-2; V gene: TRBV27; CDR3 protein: CASSLIGNYGYTF; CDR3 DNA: TGTGCCAGCAGTTTGATAGGGAACTATGGCTACACCTTC